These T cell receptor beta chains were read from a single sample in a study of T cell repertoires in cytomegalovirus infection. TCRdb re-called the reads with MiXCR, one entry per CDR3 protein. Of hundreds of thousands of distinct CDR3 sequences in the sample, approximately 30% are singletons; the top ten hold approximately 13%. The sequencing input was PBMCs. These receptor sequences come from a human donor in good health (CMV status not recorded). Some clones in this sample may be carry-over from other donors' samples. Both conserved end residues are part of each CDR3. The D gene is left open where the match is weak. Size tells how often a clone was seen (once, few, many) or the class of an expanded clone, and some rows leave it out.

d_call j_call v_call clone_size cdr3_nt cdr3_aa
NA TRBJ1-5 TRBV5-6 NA TGTGCCAGCAGCTTGGAGGGCGTAAATCAGCCCCAGCATTTT CASSLEGVNQPQHF
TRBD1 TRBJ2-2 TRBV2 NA TGTGCCAGCACCCGACAGGGAAACACCGGGGAGCTGTTTTTT CASTRQGNTGELFF
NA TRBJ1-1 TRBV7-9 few TGTGCCAGCAGCTTGGGCAGCTCGTCTGAAGCTTTCTTT CASSLGSSSEAFF
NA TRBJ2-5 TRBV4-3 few TGCGCCAGCAGCCAACGGGTCCAAGAGACCCAGTACTTC CASSQRVQETQYF
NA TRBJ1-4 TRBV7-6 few TGTGCCAGCCGAGGGCGGGGAACTAATGAAAAACTGTTTTTT CASRGRGTNEKLFF
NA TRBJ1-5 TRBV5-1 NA TGCGCCAGCAGCTTGGGCTCGGGACAACCCAATCAGCCCCAGCATTTT CASSLGSGQPNQPQHF
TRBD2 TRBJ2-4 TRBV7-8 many TGTGCCAGCAGCTCACGTGGGTGGGGGGGTGTCGAAAACATTCAGTACTTC CASSSRGWGGVENIQYF
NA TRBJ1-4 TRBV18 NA TGTGCCAGCTCACCTCCGGGGGGCCGGGAAGAAAAACTGTTTTTT CASSPPGGREEKLFF
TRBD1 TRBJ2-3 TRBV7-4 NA TGTGCCAGCAGCTCTAAGGGGGCTGGAGATACGCAGTATTTT CASSSKGAGDTQYF
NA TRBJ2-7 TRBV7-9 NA TGTGCCGCTACCGGGGATAGGCCCCCCTACGAGCAGTACTTC CAATGDRPPYEQYF
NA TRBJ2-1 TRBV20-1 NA TGCAGTGCTAGAAGGGGGACCCTCTACAATGAGCAGTTCTTC CSARRGTLYNEQFF
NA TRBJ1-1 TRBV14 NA TGTGCCAGCAGCCAAGATAAGAACACTGAAGCTTTCTTT CASSQDKNTEAFF
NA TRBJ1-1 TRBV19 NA TGTGCCAGTAGTATTCAAGGAGCAGGGAAAGGAGCTTTCTTT CASSIQGAGKGAFF
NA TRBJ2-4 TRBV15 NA TGTGCCACCGAAGAAAGAAACATTCAGTACTTC CATEERNIQYF
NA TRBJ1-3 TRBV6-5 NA TGTGCCAGCAGTTATGGGCCTCTCCTCTCTGGAAACACCATATATTTT CASSYGPLLSGNTIYF
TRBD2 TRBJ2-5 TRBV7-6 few TGTGCCAGCAGCTTAGGGCCCCCGGCGGGGGGGCAAGAGACCCAGTACTTC CASSLGPPAGGQETQYF
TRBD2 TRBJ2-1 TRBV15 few TGTGCCACCAGCAGAGCGGGGGGACCCGGGTACAATGAGCAGTTCTTC CATSRAGGPGYNEQFF
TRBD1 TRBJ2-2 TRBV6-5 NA TGTGCCAGCAGATGGACAGGGGTCGGGGAGCTGTTTTTT CASRWTGVGELFF
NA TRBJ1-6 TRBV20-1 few TGCAGTGCTAGAGAGCGCAAAACGGGGCTGGGTAATTCACCCCTCCACTTT CSARERKTGLGNSPLHF
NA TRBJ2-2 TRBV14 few TGTGCCAGCAGCCAAGATTGGACCCCAGCCACCGGGGAGCTGTTTTTT CASSQDWTPATGELFF
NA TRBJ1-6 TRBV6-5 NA TGTGCCAGCAGACTCCAGGGGAGCTCCTATAATTCACCCCTCCACTTT CASRLQGSSYNSPLHF
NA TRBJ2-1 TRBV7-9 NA TGTGCCAGCAGCTTGCTCAGGGCCCAGGGCAATGAGCAGTTCTTC CASSLLRAQGNEQFF
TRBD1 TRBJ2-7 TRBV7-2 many TGTGCCAGCAGCCCAGGGGGGGGGACAGGGTACGAGCAGTACTTC CASSPGGGTGYEQYF
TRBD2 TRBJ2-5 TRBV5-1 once TGCGCCAGCAGACCGGGACTAGCCGAGAAGACCCAGTACTTC CASRPGLAEKTQYF
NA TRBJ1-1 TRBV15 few TGTGCCACCAGCAGAGATTTCGCGGCAGGCCAAGCTTTCTTT CATSRDFAAGQAFF
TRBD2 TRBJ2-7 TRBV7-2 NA TGTGCCAGCAGAAATCCGGGACTAACGAGCGGGGGTCGTACCTACGAGCAGTACTTC CASRNPGLTSGGRTYEQYF
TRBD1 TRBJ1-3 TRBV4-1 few TGCGCCAGCAGCCAGCCCGGCGACAGGGGTGTGTTTGCTGGAAACACCATATATTTT CASSQPGDRGVFAGNTIYF